This entry is about one TCR beta chain. Antigen unknown. The CDR3 covers 16 residues. From germline, CDR1 is SGHRS and CDR2 YFSETQ. This sample was included in a study of monozygotic twins with inflammatory bowel disease. Study-level results: Those with IBD had lower TCRbeta diversity (inverse Simpson) than their healthy co-twins did. For IBD patients, clonotypes shared with others were fewer than for healthy twins, especially with disease activity.

Samples each yielded cDNA through eight separate reactions. TCRalpha and TCRbeta cDNA was put through two nested PCRs of 16 and 9 cycles. From its re-call of the 5' RACE reads, TCRdb lists each CDR3 protein once, without DNA. The sample is made up of fewer than 550,000 distinct CDR3 sequences, and the top ten hold 2.4% of it. The V gene is TRBV5-1, the J gene TRBJ2-1; lacking DNA, the TRBD1 call made by TCRdb goes unchecked. Sequencing was performed on blood. The receptor was derived from a human donor with ulcerative colitis or Crohn's disease, or a healthy co-twin of an affected twin (not recorded which). The CDR3 loop is CASSLGGSSPYNEQFF.